Below, 17 T cell receptor beta chains from the same sample are listed, as sequenced in a study of CD8+ T cells in alopecia areata. In each case, RNA was isolated and then reverse transcribed into cDNA as the sequencing template. Using immunoSEQ multiplex PCR, the repertoire was profiled, and TCRdb retains in-frame clones only, with some absent. The sample holds 100,000 to 120,000 clones, 45% to 70% seen once. Sequenced material: CD8+ T cells sorted from blood. The receptors were sampled from a human donor in good health.

The sample holds one count of this clone. A junction boundary mismatches the germline segment, possibly from a read error. The gene calls are TRBV7-8 and TRBJ2-7; D tentatively fits TRBD1 or TRBD2 (5 bases each). The CDR3 totals 16 residues. Germline assignment: CDR1 SGHVS and CDR2 FQNEAQ. The CDR3, as DNA: TGTGCCAGCAGCCCTACCCCGGGACCGAGCTCCTACGAGCAGTGCTTC. Translated: CASSPTPGPSSYEQCF.

The chain joins TRBV23-1 to TRBJ2-7, with TRBD1 identical over 8 bases. TRBV23-1 is treated as an ORF (open reading frame) with a function not yet certain. V lost 6 bases and J lost 1; bases outside the gene matches: 17. This CDR3 comprises 18 residues. CDR3 sequence: CASSLVFGQGDLSYEQYF. DNA of the CDR3: TGCGCCAGCAGCCTCGTGTTTGGACAGGGCGACCTATCCTACGAGCAGTACTTC.

The V call is TRBV13, the J call TRBJ2-4; D is possibly TRBD2 (6 bases). The V gene's germline CDR1 is PRHDT and CDR2 FYEKMQ (reference sequence). This CDR3 spans 17 amino acids. The V gene lost 4 bases and the J gene lost 0 bases, with 16 bases spanning the gap. CDR3 amino acids: CASSSRDSLLAKNIQYF. CDR3 nucleotides: TGTGCCAGCAGCTCCCGGGACTCCCTCTTAGCCAAAAACATTCAGTACTTC.

The CDR3 sequence is CASSIRGNGNQPQHF. CDR3 coding DNA: TGTGCCAGTAGTATCAGGGGGAATGGCAATCAGCCCCAGCATTTT. V gene TRBV19 combines with J gene TRBJ1-5; 7 bases agree with TRBD1. V was clipped by 3 bases and J by 2 bases; unmatched bases: 4. CDR1 LNHDA and CDR2 SQIVND come from the germline V gene (reference sequence). This CDR3 contains 15 residues.

This clone was seen more than once but under ten times. The V and J genes are TRBV9 and TRBJ2-3, with D unresolved. V shed 0 bases and J shed 4 bases, with 15 bases lying between them. Germline V gives CDR1 SGDLS, CDR2 YYNGEE. This CDR3 is 16 amino acids long. CDR3 loop: CASSVVSVRAPDTQYF. The DNA of the CDR3 is TGTGCCAGCAGCGTAGTCTCCGTTAGGGCCCCAGATACGCAGTATTTT. The variable domain in full, with the rest retrieved from reference TRBV9 and TRBJ2-3, is DSGVTQTPKHLITATGQRVTLRCSPRSGDLSVYWYQQSLDQGLQFLIQYYNGEERAKGNILERFSAQQFPDLHSELNLSSLELGDSALYFCASSVVSVRAPDTQYFGPGTRLTVL.

The chain recombines TRBV5-1 with TRBJ2-7; 7 bases match TRBD1. This CDR3 is 14 amino acids long. Germline V gives CDR1 SGHRS, CDR2 YFSETQ. V gave up 0 bases and J gave up 7 bases; unmatched junction bases: 7. The CDR3 sequence is CASSLAPGTEEQYF. The CDR3 nucleotides read TGCGCCAGCAGCTTGGCGCCAGGGACAGAGGAGCAGTACTTC.

The V gene is TRBV5-4, the J gene TRBJ2-1, with a possible D match to TRBD2 (6 bases). The CDR3 covers 14 residues. V lost 4 bases and J lost 2, with 10 bases in between. The germline V gene has CDR1 SGHNT and CDR2 YYREEE (reference sequence). The CDR3 loop is CASSRDFPYNEQFF. The DNA for the CDR3 is TGTGCCAGCAGCCGGGACTTCCCCTACAATGAGCAGTTCTTC.

The chain combines TRBV6-5 with TRBJ2-7; 8 bases map to TRBD1. Germline V lookup: CDR1 MNHEY, CDR2 SVGAGI. The CDR3 consists of 15 residues. J was trimmed by 2 bases and V by 3 bases; bases with no gene match: 6. The CDR3, as DNA: TGTGCCAGCAGTTATACTGACAGGGGCGCCTACGAGCAGTACTTC. Translated: CASSYTDRGAYEQYF.

This clone was counted between two and nine times. The rearrangement uses TRBV13 and TRBJ1-1, with D unclear. The V gene lost 5 bases and the J gene lost 0 bases, with 7 bases spanning the gap. CDR1 and CDR2 (germline): PRHDT, FYEKMQ (reference sequence). This CDR3 has 13 amino acids. As DNA, the CDR3 is TGTGCCAGCAGCCCGGAGTTGAACACTGAAGCTTTCTTT. It translates to CASSPELNTEAFF. Full variable domain (outside the CDR3, taken from reference TRBV13 and TRBJ1-1): AAGVIQSPRHLIKEKRETATLKCYPIPRHDTVYWYQQGPGQDPQFLISFYEKMQSDKGSIPDRFSAQQFSDYHSELNMSSLELGDSALYFCASSPELNTEAFFGQGTRLTVV.

This chain links TRBV15 with TRBJ1-4; D gene unclear. This CDR3 has 14 residues. Trimming removed 0 bases from V and 4 bases from J, with 6 bases in between. In germline, CDR1 is LNHNV, CDR2 YYDKDF (reference sequence). CDR3 residues: CATSRDWINEKLFF. CDR3 in DNA: TGTGCCACCAGCAGAGATTGGATTAATGAAAAACTGTTTTTT. The variable domain in full, with the rest retrieved from reference TRBV15 and TRBJ1-4, is DAMVIQNPRYQVTQFGKPVTLSCSQTLNHNVMYWYQQKSSQAPKLLFHYYDKDFNNEADTPDNFQSRRPNTSFCFLDIRSPGLGDTAMYLCATSRDWINEKLFFGSGTQLSVL.

This clone occurred a few times. The gene calls are TRBV7-6 and TRBJ2-7; 10 bases align to TRBD1. V lost 4 bases, J lost 3 bases, and 6 bases stayed unmatched. Germline loops: CDR1 SGHVS, CDR2 FNYEAQ. The CDR3 has 15 amino acids. The CDR3 nucleotides read TGTGCCAGCAGCTGGGGACAGGGGTATGACTACGAGCAGTACTTC. Amino acids: CASSWGQGYDYEQYF.

The chain uses TRBV30 and TRBJ1-6, with 8 nucleotides matching TRBD1. The CDR3 is made up of 14 amino acids. J lost 9 bases, V lost 2 bases, and 6 bases had no gene match. Germline V gives CDR1 GTSNPN, CDR2 SVGIG (reference sequence). CDR3 amino acids: CAWSSGQGSSPLHF. DNA of the CDR3: TGTGCCTGGAGTTCCGGACAGGGCAGTTCACCCCTCCACTTT.

V gene TRBV4-3 combines with J gene TRBJ1-1, with 8 positions matching TRBD1. This CDR3 contains 14 residues. The trim removed 3 bases at V and 6 bases at J, leaving 6 bases unmatched. Germline CDR1 is LGHNA and CDR2 is YSLEER. The CDR3 spells CASSHLTGEAEAFF. CDR3 nucleotide sequence: TGCGCCAGCAGCCACTTGACAGGGGAAGCTGAAGCTTTCTTT.

The DNA for the CDR3 is TGTGCCAGCAATAGCGGGGGGGCCGGGGAGACCCAGTACTTC. Translation gives CASNSGGAGETQYF. The chain combines TRBV5-6 with TRBJ2-5; 11 bases line up with TRBD2. Germline V CDR1 and CDR2: SGHDT, YYEEEE. V was clipped by 6 bases and J by 5 bases; unmatched bases: 6. The CDR3 totals 14 residues.

The V call is TRBV10-3, the J call TRBJ2-5, with TRBD2 as a possible D gene (5 bases). This CDR3 contains 13 residues. Germline CDR1 ENHRY, CDR2 SYGVKD. Trimming stripped 7 bases from V and 5 bases from J, with 14 bases between. This CDR3 reads CAIKEAVVETQYF. CDR3 bases: TGTGCCATCAAGGAGGCAGTAGTGGAGACCCAGTACTTC.

The count of this clone is one. The chain combines TRBV6-6 with TRBJ1-5; D is possibly TRBD1 (5 bases). The length of the CDR3 is 13 residues. V lost 10 bases to trimming and J lost 4 bases, with 14 bases between them. CDR1 and CDR2 from the germline V gene are MNHNY and SVGAGI (reference sequence). The CDR3 loop reads CATLGTVNQPQHF. The CDR3 DNA follows: TGTGCCACCCTGGGGACGGTTAATCAGCCCCAGCATTTT.

This clone was seen more than once but under ten times. The chain has TRBV6-1 and TRBJ2-6; TRBD1 agrees at 10 bases. The CDR3 contains 16 residues. V shed 4 bases and J 1 base; nucleotides not matched to a gene: 1. Per germline, CDR1 MNHNS and CDR2 SASEGT. Here the CDR3 DNA reads TGTGCCAGCAGTGGACAGGGGGCTTCTGGGGCCAACGTCCTGACTTTC. Translated, it gives CASSGQGASGANVLTF.